The 28 T cell receptor beta chains presented below share a single source sample, sequenced in a study of control samples from healthy donors and cancer patients. Assay used: immunoSEQ multiplex PCR; TCRdb lists only in-frame clones, some missing. The profile shows some 40,000 clones, about 94% of them singletons. Sequenced material: blood. The receptors shown here come from a man between 60 and 75 years old in good health.

The V and J genes are TRBV9 and TRBJ2-7; 11 positions agree with TRBD1. V lost 0 bases to trimming and J lost 3 bases; unmatched junction nucleotides: 5. The CDR3 is 16 residues long. Germline-derived CDR1 and CDR2 are SGDLS and YYNGEE. The CDR3 bases are TGTGCCAGCAGCGTAGGGCTCGGGACAGGGGGCTACGAGCAGTACTTC. It is translated as CASSVGLGTGGYEQYF.

The V call is TRBV2, the J call TRBJ1-5; D not certain. CDR1 is SNHLY, CDR2 FYNNEI, per germline. The length of the CDR3 is 13 residues. The V end lost 7 bases, the J end lost 4 bases, and 11 bases lay between the germline ends. Here the CDR3 reads CASTGGRNQPQHF. For the CDR3, the DNA is TGTGCCAGCACAGGAGGCAGAAATCAGCCCCAGCATTTT.

V gene TRBV14 combines with J gene TRBJ2-1; unclear D gene. The V gene lost 6 bases and the J gene lost 6 bases, with 18 bases spanning the gap. Germline V gene data show CDR1 as SGHDN and CDR2 as FVKESK. CDR3 size: 15 residues. CDR3 nucleotide sequence: TGTGCCAGCAGTCATGACAAGGCCGGTCTCAATGAGCAGTTCTTC. This sequence encodes CASSHDKAGLNEQFF. The variable domain in full, with the rest retrieved from reference TRBV14 and TRBJ2-1, is EAGVTQFPSHSVIEKGQTVTLRCDPISGHDNLYWYRRVMGKEIKFLLHFVKESKQDESGMPNNRFLAERTGGTYSTLKVQPAELEDSGVYFCASSHDKAGLNEQFFGPGTRLTVL.

The V gene is TRBV5-4, the J gene TRBJ2-3; no clear D. This CDR3 is 12 amino acids long. In germline, CDR1 is SGHNT, CDR2 YYREEE (reference sequence). The V gene lost 3 bases and the J gene lost 2 bases, with 4 bases spanning the gap. CDR3 in DNA: TGTGCCAGCAGCTCATACACAGATACGCAGTATTTT. Translation: CASSSYTDTQYF.

The sample holds one count of this clone. The chain carries TRBV2 and TRBJ1-3, with D possibly TRBD1 on 5 matching bases. Germline values: CDR1 SNHLY, CDR2 FYNNEI. With 2 bases removed from V and 0 bases from J, the gap between germline ends came to 5 bases. The CDR3 runs to 14 residues. The CDR3 protein is CASSEQGSGNTIYF. The DNA of the CDR3 is TGTGCCAGCAGTGAACAGGGCTCTGGAAACACCATATATTTT.

This chain uses TRBV2 with TRBJ2-5, with D possibly being TRBD1 (6 bases). The CDR3 loop spans 13 amino acids. Trimming left V 6 bases short and J 5 bases short, with 13 bases between. Per germline, CDR1 SNHLY and CDR2 FYNNEI. Here the CDR3 DNA reads TGTGCCAGCAGGCAGGGGTTGGAGGAGACCCAGTACTTC. This codes for CASRQGLEETQYF.

The V call is TRBV7-2, the J call TRBJ1-1; D not certain. The V gene's germline CDR1 is SGHTA and CDR2 FQGNSA. Trimming removed 2 bases from V and 12 bases from J, with 25 bases in between. The CDR3 is made up of 16 amino acids. As DNA, the CDR3 is TGTGCCAGCAGCTTACCGAGAATCGAGTCGGCGCTTGGACCTTTCTTT. This translates into CASSLPRIESALGPFF.

This clone was seen once. One end of the junction does not line up with germline, which may come from a read error. The chain has TRBV12-3 or TRBV12-4 and TRBJ2-2; D ambiguous. The CDR3 length is 12 residues. CDR3 sequence (DNA): TGTGCCAGCAGCTTAGTACCCGGGGAGCTGTTTTTT. This gives the protein CASSLVPGELFF.

This sequence joins TRBV7-2 and TRBJ1-5; 7 nucleotides agree with TRBD1. Germline trimming cut 1 base from V and 6 bases from J; bases unmatched to any gene: 3. CDR1 and CDR2 from the germline V gene are SGHTA and FQGNSA. The CDR3 totals 14 residues. CDR3 sequence reads: CASSLVGGGQPQHF. The CDR3 DNA reads TGTGCCAGCAGCTTAGTAGGGGGCGGTCAGCCCCAGCATTTT.

The chain carries TRBV28 and TRBJ1-5; no clear D. Trimming took 1 base from V and 7 from J, leaving 11 bases between them. Germline CDR1 reads MDHEN; CDR2 reads SYDVKM. This CDR3 region has 14 residues. CDR3 residues: CASSLSGLEQPQHF. The CDR3 region has the DNA TGTGCCAGCAGTTTATCTGGGTTGGAGCAGCCCCAGCATTTT.

The rearrangement uses TRBV28 and TRBJ1-1; tentative D call: TRBD1 (5 bases). CDR1 is MDHEN, CDR2 SYDVKM, per germline. Trimming removed 5 bases at V and 3 bases at J, with 13 bases between. The CDR3 has 14 amino acids. The DNA of the CDR3 is TGTGCCAGCAGTCAGGGTTTCCCCGACACTGAAGCTTTCTTT. Amino acids: CASSQGFPDTEAFF.

V gene TRBV9 combines with J gene TRBJ1-2; TRBD1 might be the D (6 bases). Trimming stripped 0 bases from V and 7 bases from J, with 13 bases between. The CDR3 has 14 amino acids. The V gene's germline CDR1 is SGDLS and CDR2 YYNGEE. The CDR3 DNA reads as TGTGCCAGCAGCGTAGCTAATACAGGGAGTGGCTACACCTTC. Translated: CASSVANTGSGYTF.

The chain has TRBV7-2 and TRBJ2-1, with 11 bases identical to TRBD2. V was clipped by 1 base and J by 3 bases; unmatched bases: 8. Germline V gene sequence: CDR1 SGHTA, CDR2 FQGNSA. There are 18 residues in the CDR3. The DNA for the CDR3 is TGTGCCAGCAGCTTAGGGACTAGCGGGTGGGCCTTCTACAATGAGCAGTTCTTC. Its translation: CASSLGTSGWAFYNEQFF.

This clone is a singleton in its sample. The CDR3: CASSSRGTQLGEQYF. The CDR3 coding sequence is TGTGCCAGCAGCTCTCGTGGGACCCAACTGGGCGAGCAGTACTTC. The V call is TRBV11-3, the J call TRBJ2-7, with D possibly being TRBD1 or TRBD2 (5 bases each). Trimming removed 4 bases at V and 6 bases at J, with 19 bases between. This CDR3 has 15 residues. CDR1 and CDR2 (germline): SGHNT, YENEEA.

V usage is TRBV9 and J usage is TRBJ2-5; 14 nucleotides line up with TRBD2. This CDR3 is built from 16 residues. Germline V gene lookup returns CDR1 SGDLS and CDR2 YYNGEE. V dropped 4 bases and J dropped 5; count of bases not matched to a gene: 7. The CDR3 DNA reads TGTGCCAGCAGCCAGGGACTAGCGGGAGAATCGGAGACCCAGTACTTC. Encoded protein: CASSQGLAGESETQYF.

The gene calls are TRBV9 and TRBJ2-7, with 11 bases lining up with TRBD2. Unmatched junction bases numbered 8, after V lost 1 base and J lost 5 bases. Germline-derived CDR1 and CDR2 are SGDLS and YYNGEE. The CDR3 runs to 16 residues. The CDR3 sequence: CASSVNSGRAMDEQYF. CDR3 DNA sequence: TGTGCCAGCAGCGTAAATAGCGGGAGGGCTATGGACGAGCAGTACTTC.

The V call is TRBV5-4, the J call TRBJ2-6; no definite D call. Germline-derived CDR1 and CDR2 are SGHNT and YYREEE (reference sequence). Trimming removed 8 bases at V and 2 bases at J, with 11 bases between. This CDR3 contains 14 residues. This CDR3 reads CASRHGPGANVLTF. The CDR3 coding sequence is TGTGCCAGTCGCCATGGGCCTGGGGCCAACGTCCTGACTTTC. The variable domain in full, with the rest retrieved from reference TRBV5-4 and TRBJ2-6, is ETGVTQSPTHLIKTRGQQVTLRCSSQSGHNTVSWYQQALGQGPQFIFQYYREEENGRGNFPPRFSGLQFPNYSSELNVNALELDDSALYLCASRHGPGANVLTFGAGSRLTVL.

This clone was recorded a few times. The rearrangement links TRBV9 to TRBJ2-1, with a possible D match to TRBD1 (6 bases). V lost 0 bases, J lost 7 bases, and 8 bases lay in between. The CDR3 consists of 13 residues. Germline-derived CDR1 and CDR2 are SGDLS and YYNGEE. CDR3 in amino acids: CASSVAGANEQFF. CDR3 nucleotide sequence: TGTGCCAGCAGCGTAGCAGGGGCAAATGAGCAGTTCTTC.

This clone has a single count. This chain uses TRBV6-5 with TRBJ1-5; D is possibly TRBD1 (5 bases). This CDR3 is built from 13 residues. Looked up from germline, CDR1 is MNHEY and CDR2 is SVGAGI. With 10 bases removed from V and 0 bases from J, the gap between germline ends came to 10 bases. CDR3 in DNA: TGTGCCACCGAGACAGTTAGCAATCAGCCCCAGCATTTT. Translated, it gives CATETVSNQPQHF.

The chain has TRBV30 and TRBJ1-5; TRBD1 aligns across 7 bases. Germline lookup yields CDR1 GTSNPN and CDR2 SVGIG (reference sequence). CDR3 size: 13 residues. Trimming cost V 6 bases and J 2 bases; bases outside gene matches: 4. The DNA of the CDR3 is TGTGCCTGTTGTGGACAGGGCAATCAGCCCCAGCATTTT. Protein product: CACCGQGNQPQHF.

The CDR3 loop reads CASSLFGAGGTGELFF. CDR3 nucleotides: TGTGCCAGCAGTTTATTCGGGGCAGGGGGGACCGGGGAGCTGTTTTTT. The chain employs TRBV28 and TRBJ2-2; D perhaps matches TRBD1 (7 bases). With 1 base removed from V and 5 bases from J, the gap between germline ends came to 14 bases. There are 16 residues in the CDR3. CDR1 is MDHEN and CDR2 is SYDVKM in the germline V gene.

The chain joins TRBV6-5 to TRBJ1-5; D gene ambiguous. In germline, CDR1 is MNHEY, CDR2 SVGAGI. Trimming took off 6 bases at V and 7 bases at J, with 13 bases between the two ends. The CDR3 consists of 13 residues. In DNA form, the CDR3 reads TGTGCCAGCAGCCCGGGTGGTTGGCAGCCCCAGCATTTT. This sequence encodes CASSPGGWQPQHF.

The V gene is TRBV6-5, the J gene TRBJ2-1; D unclear. Germline CDR1 reads MNHEY; CDR2 reads SVGAGI. V lost 7 bases, J lost 7 bases, and 14 bases lay in between. The CDR3 totals 13 residues. This CDR3 is CASIPAPTNEQFF. The CDR3 region has the DNA TGTGCCAGCATCCCGGCCCCTACAAATGAGCAGTTCTTC.

The rearrangement joins TRBV7-3 to TRBJ1-3; D call uncertain. V dropped 2 bases and J dropped 1 base, with 12 bases sitting between them. Germline V CDR1 and CDR2: SGHTA, FQGTGA. The CDR3 length is 16 residues. The CDR3 DNA sequence: TGTGCCAGCAGCTTATTTCCGGACGGATCTGGAAACACCATATATTTT. Translation: CASSLFPDGSGNTIYF.

V gene TRBV28 combines with J gene TRBJ1-3, with D uncertain. The V end was cut by 3 bases, the J end by 0 bases, with 9 bases between. Germline assignment: CDR1 MDHEN and CDR2 SYDVKM. This CDR3 has 15 residues. The CDR3: CASSFTTASGNTIYF. The CDR3 bases are TGTGCCAGCAGTTTCACCACAGCCTCTGGAAACACCATATATTTT.

V is TRBV29-1 and J is TRBJ1-1, with TRBD1 as a possible D gene (5 bases). CDR3 size: 18 residues. Trimming shortened V by 0 bases and J by 0 bases, and 20 bases separated the two germline ends. The germline V gene has CDR1 SQVTM and CDR2 ANQGSEA. The CDR3 DNA reads TGCAGCGTTGAAGATAGGGGCGAAACAGGACGGATGAACACTGAAGCTTTCTTT. It codes for CSVEDRGETGRMNTEAFF.

This chain links TRBV6-5 with TRBJ2-5; no clear D. The CDR3 totals 15 residues. Germline V lookup: CDR1 MNHEY, CDR2 SVGAGI. V was cut by 5 bases and J by 2 bases, with 15 bases left in between. CDR3 DNA: TGTGCCAGCAGTACCCTAGGCGACGGACAAGAGACCCAGTACTTC. Its protein is CASSTLGDGQETQYF.

The rearrangement joins TRBV10-2 to TRBJ2-1; TRBD2 agrees at 9 bases. J gave up 5 bases and V 4 bases, and 6 bases lay outside the gene matches. Germline V gives CDR1 WSHSY, CDR2 SAAADI. The CDR3 length is 15 residues. The CDR3 region is CASSGLAGVNNEQFF. The CDR3 region has the DNA TGCGCCAGCAGTGGATTAGCGGGAGTTAACAATGAGCAGTTCTTC.